This T cell receptor beta chain comes out of a study of cytomegalovirus exposure and HLA in healthy donors. CDR3 length: 16 amino acids. Trimming took off 1 base at V and 3 bases at J, with 14 bases between the two ends. Germline CDR1 reads SGHDT; CDR2 reads YYEEEE. Assay: immunoSEQ multiplex PCR; the TCRdb copy retains only in-frame clones and omits some. The repertoire holds 170,000 or so clones, with about 80% as singletons. The genes are TRBV5-6 and TRBJ1-5, with TRBD1 as a possible D gene (6 bases). Sequences were obtained from PBMCs. This clonotype was sampled from a woman between 18 and 30 years old in good health and CMV-seropositive. The CDR3 spells CASSLLGDMNNQPQHF. The CDR3 nucleotides read TGTGCCAGCAGCTTGCTGGGGGACATGAACAATCAGCCCCAGCATTTT.